One sample yielded the 27 T cell receptor beta chains listed below, sequenced in a study of OX40 agonist ivuxolimab in advanced cancers. Only in-frame clones appear in the TCRdb table, and some are missing; sequencing was by immunoSEQ multiplex PCR. Altogether more than 80,000 clones are present, under 90% being singletons, with the ten largest covering less than 2%. Here the sequenced sample was CD4+ or CD8+ T cells sorted from blood, taken in a trial of the OX40 agonist ivuxolimab. The source is an adult with an advanced solid tumor such as melanoma, head and neck, liver or kidney cancer.

This chain links TRBV6-5 with TRBJ2-3, with 9 bases aligning to TRBD2. Germline CDR1 reads MNHEY; CDR2 reads SVGAGI. The CDR3 contains 16 residues. J gave up 2 bases and V 4 bases, and 7 bases lay outside the gene matches. In nucleotides, the CDR3 is TGTGCCAGCAGTTCAGGAGCGGGAGGCTTCACAGATACGCAGTATTTT. This sequence encodes CASSSGAGGFTDTQYF.

This chain connects TRBV6-1 to TRBJ2-7; D possibly matches TRBD1 or TRBD2 (5 bases each). From germline, CDR1 is MNHNS and CDR2 SASEGT. There are 13 residues in the CDR3. V lost 5 bases and J lost 3, with 11 bases in between. In DNA form, the CDR3 reads TGTGCCAGCAGTCCCGGGACGCGCTACGAGCAGTACTTC. It is translated as CASSPGTRYEQYF.

There are a few counts of this clone. The genes are TRBV11-2 and TRBJ2-1, with TRBD2 matching 8 bases. The CDR3 totals 15 residues. CDR1 and CDR2 (germline): SGHAT, FQNNGV. V was pared by 3 bases and J by 7 bases, with 8 bases of the junction left unmatched. CDR3 amino acids: CASSFEREMGNEQFF. The CDR3 bases are TGTGCCAGCAGCTTTGAGCGGGAGATGGGGAATGAGCAGTTCTTC.

The J gene is TRBJ2-5, the V gene TRBV18, with TRBD2 identical over 8 bases. Gene TRBJ2-7 matches the end of the DNA better, so the J call may be wrong. The germline V gene encodes CDR1 KGHSH and CDR2 LQKENI. This CDR3 region has 15 residues. The CDR3 DNA follows: TGTGCCAGCTCACCGATGAGTAGCGGGATTACCGAGCAGTACTTC. Its translation: CASSPMSSGITEQYF.

This chain uses TRBV20-1 with TRBJ2-7; D perhaps matches TRBD2 (5 bases). CDR1 is DFQATT and CDR2 is SNEGSKA in the germline V gene (reference sequence). This CDR3 spans 11 amino acids. V was pared by 5 bases and J by 4 bases, with 9 bases between. Here the CDR3 DNA reads TGCAGTGCTGGAGGACCATACGAGCAGTACTTC. Its translation: CSAGGPYEQYF.

The V call is TRBV28, the J call TRBJ2-7; 7 bases line up with TRBD1. Germline CDR1 MDHEN, CDR2 SYDVKM. This CDR3 comprises 12 residues. The trim removed 5 bases at V and 9 bases at J, leaving 7 bases unmatched. CDR3 sequence: CASSRDRVVQYF. DNA of the CDR3: TGTGCCAGCAGTCGCGACAGGGTTGTGCAGTACTTC.

This rearrangement joins TRBV5-1 to TRBJ2-7; a possible D gene is TRBD2 (6 bases). Trimming removed 0 bases from V and 4 bases from J, with 17 bases in between. The CDR3 is 16 residues long. Germline values: CDR1 SGHRS, CDR2 YFSETQ. CDR3 nucleotides: TGCGCCAGCAGCTTGGATGGCGGGGCGATACAATACGAGCAGTACTTC. Its protein is CASSLDGGAIQYEQYF.

The chain is built from TRBV7-6 and TRBJ2-5; 9 bases align to TRBD1. The DNA end favors TRBJ2-7, so the J call may be wrong. Germline CDR1 is SGHVS and CDR2 is FNYEAQ. The CDR3 sequence is 14 residues long. The CDR3 protein is CASSSRQGGYEQYF. The CDR3 DNA sequence: TGTGCCAGCAGCTCCCGACAGGGGGGTTACGAGCAGTACTTC.

This clone showed up just a few times. The rearrangement joins TRBV18 to TRBJ2-7, with D perhaps matching TRBD2 (5 bases). V gave up 3 bases and J gave up 0 bases, with 9 bases separating them. CDR1 KGHSH and CDR2 LQKENI come from the germline V gene. The CDR3 runs 14 residues. The CDR3 reads CASSPTADSYEQYF. The DNA of the CDR3 is TGTGCCAGCTCACCTACAGCGGACTCCTACGAGCAGTACTTC.

The V call is TRBV30, the J call TRBJ2-1, with a possible D match to TRBD2 (6 bases). Between the trimmed V and J ends, which lost 0 bases and 10 bases, there was a span of 16 bases. This CDR3 has 14 amino acids. Germline CDR1 GTSNPN, CDR2 SVGIG (reference sequence). The CDR3 here is CAWSVRDWKNEQFF. The CDR3 DNA is TGTGCCTGGAGTGTTCGGGACTGGAAAAACGAGCAGTTCTTC.

The rearrangement links TRBV7-9 to TRBJ2-7, with 7 nucleotides matching TRBD2. V shed 0 bases, J shed 9 bases, and the junction held 11 bases outside the gene matches. From germline, CDR1 is SEHNR and CDR2 FQNEAQ (reference sequence). This CDR3 region has 15 residues. This chain's CDR3 is CASSLAASGDPRQYF. CDR3 DNA sequence: TGTGCCAGCAGCTTAGCAGCTAGCGGCGACCCACGGCAGTACTTC.

About this clone: The junction does not match germline at one end; this may be a read error. The CDR3 nucleotides are TGTGCCAGCAGCCCCGGACAGGTAAAGGGCTACACCTTC. Protein: CASSPGQVKGYTF. V is TRBV5-1 and J is TRBJ1-2; 7 nucleotides align to TRBD1. CDR1 is SGHRS and CDR2 is YFSETQ in the germline V gene. This CDR3 comprises 13 residues.

V usage is TRBV7-9 and J usage is TRBJ1-1; 10 bases fit TRBD1. The CDR3 consists of 16 residues. The V gene end was trimmed by 3 bases and the J gene end by 10 bases; junction bases not matched to a gene: 14. Germline V gene sequence: CDR1 SEHNR, CDR2 FQNEAQ (reference sequence). CDR3 amino acids: CASSFAGTGAPRGAFF. The CDR3 bases are TGTGCCAGCAGCTTCGCCGGGACAGGGGCCCCCCGGGGAGCTTTCTTT.

This clone was seen once. The chain carries TRBV28 and TRBJ1-5; no clear D. V was clipped by 4 bases and J by 7 bases, with 8 bases between them. CDR3 length: 12 residues. Germline CDR1 and CDR2: MDHEN and SYDVKM. The CDR3 loop is CASSSGKQPQHF. CDR3 sequence (DNA): TGTGCCAGCAGTTCCGGGAAGCAGCCCCAGCATTTT.

The V and J genes are TRBV5-1 and TRBJ2-7, with TRBD2 matching 7 bases. In germline, CDR1 is SGHRS, CDR2 YFSETQ. Unmatched junction bases numbered 3, after V lost 0 bases and J lost 0 bases. The CDR3 loop spans 15 amino acids. CDR3: CASSLARDYSYEQYF. The CDR3 coding sequence is TGCGCCAGCAGCTTGGCCAGGGACTACTCCTACGAGCAGTACTTC. Full variable domain (outside the CDR3, taken from reference TRBV5-1 and TRBJ2-7): KAGVTQTPRYLIKTRGQQVTLSCSPISGHRSVSWYQQTPGQGLQFLFEYFSETQRNKGNFPGRFSGRQFSNSRSEMNVSTLELGDSALYLCASSLARDYSYEQYFGPGTRLTVT.

The J gene is TRBJ1-3, the V gene TRBV6-1, with D unresolved. V was clipped by 8 bases and J by 0 bases, with 5 bases between them. The CDR3 is made up of 12 amino acids. Germline V gene sequence: CDR1 MNHNS, CDR2 SASEGT. The CDR3, as DNA: TGTGCCAGCCAGAGCTCTGGAAACACCATATATTTT. Residues: CASQSSGNTIYF.

Comment on this clone: Other DNA variants within this sample encode the same CDR3. The rearrangement joins TRBV30 to TRBJ1-3; no clear D gene. V was shortened by 3 bases and J by 2 bases, with 5 bases between the two germline ends. This CDR3 comprises 12 residues. CDR1 GTSNPN and CDR2 SVGIG come from the germline V gene (reference sequence). CDR3 protein: CAWREPGNTIYF. The CDR3 DNA follows: TGTGCCTGGAGAGAACCTGGAAACACCATATATTTT.

This rearrangement joins TRBV2 to TRBJ2-1, with 7 bases matching TRBD2. The CDR3 extends over 12 amino acids. Germline V CDR1 and CDR2: SNHLY, FYNNEI. V lost 6 bases and J lost 10; bases outside the gene matches: 6. The CDR3 loop is CASRLAFREQFF. For the CDR3, the DNA is TGTGCCAGCAGACTAGCGTTCCGGGAGCAGTTCTTC. The entire variable domain, with the rest obtained from reference TRBV2 and TRBJ2-1, is as follows: EPEVTQTPSHQVTQMGQEVILRCVPISNHLYFYWYRQILGQKVEFLVSFYNNEISEKSEIFDDQFSVERPDGSNFTLKIRSTKLEDSAMYFCASRLAFREQFFGPGTRLTVL.

The rearrangement joins TRBV10-1 to TRBJ2-7; a possible D gene is TRBD1 (5 bases). Germline CDR1 is WNHNN and CDR2 is SYGVQD (reference sequence). This CDR3 is built from 15 residues. Trimming shortened V by 6 bases and J by 0 bases, and 15 bases separated the two germline ends. The CDR3, as DNA: TGCGCCAGCAGCTACCCCCCGGACATCTCCTACGAGCAGTACTTC. It codes for CASSYPPDISYEQYF.

The chain carries TRBV2 and TRBJ1-4, with 7 bases identical to TRBD1. From germline, CDR1 is SNHLY and CDR2 FYNNEI. J lost 0 bases, V lost 4 bases, and 5 bases had no gene match. This CDR3 region has 16 residues. CDR3 region: CASSATGRATNEKLFF. CDR3 bases: TGTGCCAGCAGTGCGACAGGGAGAGCAACTAATGAAAAACTGTTTTTT.

The chain uses TRBV11-1 and TRBJ2-7; D gene unclear. This CDR3 has 14 amino acids. CDR1 SGHAT and CDR2 FQDESV come from the germline V gene (reference sequence). V was shortened by 3 bases and J by 1 base, with 10 bases between the two germline ends. In DNA, the CDR3 is TGTGCCAGCAGCTTCGGGCAGATATCCTACGAGCAGTACTTC. Its translation: CASSFGQISYEQYF.

J is TRBJ1-4 and V is TRBV21-1; the D call TRBD1 from the table was never checked on the DNA. TRBV21-1 is a recognized pseudogene. This CDR3 is built from 15 residues. This CDR3 is CASSKTGATNEKLFF. The CDR3, as DNA: TGTGCCAGCAGCAAGACAGGGGCAACTAATGAAAAACTGTTTTTT.

The chain combines TRBV13 with TRBJ2-7; TRBD2 might be the D (6 bases). Germline assignment: CDR1 PRHDT and CDR2 FYEKMQ (reference sequence). This CDR3 contains 16 residues. Trimming stripped 3 bases from V and 3 bases from J, with 18 bases between. CDR3 protein: CASSFGGTPRGYEQYF. The CDR3 nucleotides read TGTGCCAGCAGCTTCGGCGGGACTCCGAGAGGCTACGAGCAGTACTTC.

This clone has only one observation. This rearrangement joins TRBV5-1 to TRBJ2-5; 9 bases align to TRBD2. From germline, CDR1 is SGHRS and CDR2 YFSETQ. There are 13 residues in the CDR3. Germline trimming cut 0 bases from V and 10 bases from J; bases unmatched to any gene: 4. CDR3 residues: CASSLDPSGDQYF. The CDR3 coding sequence is TGCGCCAGCAGCTTGGACCCTAGCGGGGACCAGTACTTC.

The genes are TRBV28 and TRBJ1-5; unclear D gene. Trimming cost V 2 bases and J 5 bases, with 10 bases left between them. CDR1 MDHEN and CDR2 SYDVKM come from the germline V gene. The CDR3 consists of 14 residues. CDR3 sequence: CASSLMGADQPQHF. The DNA of the CDR3 is TGTGCCAGCAGTTTAATGGGAGCCGATCAGCCCCAGCATTTT.

The chain is built from TRBV6-6 and TRBJ1-6; 7 bases align to TRBD1. CDR1 and CDR2 from the germline V gene are MNHNY and SVGAGI (reference sequence). V gave up 10 bases and J gave up 8 bases; unmatched junction bases: 5. The CDR3 is made up of 12 amino acids. CDR3 protein: CATSTGDSPLHF. In DNA form, the CDR3 reads TGTGCCACGAGTACAGGGGATTCACCCCTCCACTTT.

CDR3 residues: CASRPNKIPYEQYF. The CDR3 DNA reads as TGTGCCAGCAGACCTAATAAAATACCCTACGAGCAGTACTTC. The chain links TRBV11-2 to TRBJ2-7, with unresolved D. This CDR3 is built from 14 residues. Trimming took off 6 bases at V and 2 bases at J, with 14 bases between the two ends. From germline, CDR1 is SGHAT and CDR2 FQNNGV.